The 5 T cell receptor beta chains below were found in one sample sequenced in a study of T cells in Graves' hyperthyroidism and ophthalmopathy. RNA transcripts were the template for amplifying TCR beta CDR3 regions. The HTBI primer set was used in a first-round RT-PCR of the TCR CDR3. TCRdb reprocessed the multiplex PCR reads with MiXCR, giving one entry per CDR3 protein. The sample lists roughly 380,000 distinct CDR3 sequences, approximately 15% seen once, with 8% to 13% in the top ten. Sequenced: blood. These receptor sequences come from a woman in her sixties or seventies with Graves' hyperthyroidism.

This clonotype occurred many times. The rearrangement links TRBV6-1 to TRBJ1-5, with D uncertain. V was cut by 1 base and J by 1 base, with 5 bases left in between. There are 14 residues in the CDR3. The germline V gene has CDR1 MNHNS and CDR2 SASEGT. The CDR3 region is CASSEGQSNQPQHF. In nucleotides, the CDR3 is TGTGCCAGCAGTGAAGGGCAGAGCAATCAGCCCCAGCATTTT.

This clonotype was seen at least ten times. DNA for the CDR3: TGTGCCAGCACCAGTTGGGGAGGGAGCACAGATACGCAGTATTTT. This codes for CASTSWGGSTDTQYF. This rearrangement joins TRBV12-3 or TRBV12-4 to TRBJ2-3; the match to TRBD2 covers 7 bases. The CDR3 contains 15 residues. The J segment lost 0 bases and the V segment lost 7 bases, leaving 7 bases of the junction unmatched.

CDR3 in amino acids: CASSLLGREETQYF. DNA for the CDR3: TGTGCCAGCAGTTTACTAGGCAGAGAAGAGACCCAGTACTTC. This chain uses TRBV12-3 or TRBV12-4 with TRBJ2-5; D remains unclear. Trimming left V 2 bases short and J 3 bases short, with 10 bases between. This CDR3 has 14 amino acids.

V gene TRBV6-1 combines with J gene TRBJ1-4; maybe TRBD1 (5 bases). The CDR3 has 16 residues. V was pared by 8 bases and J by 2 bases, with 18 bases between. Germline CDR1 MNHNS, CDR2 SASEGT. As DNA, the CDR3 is TGTGCCAGCGGCCACAATTCAGGGTGGACTAATGAAAAACTGTTTTTT. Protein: CASGHNSGWTNEKLFF.

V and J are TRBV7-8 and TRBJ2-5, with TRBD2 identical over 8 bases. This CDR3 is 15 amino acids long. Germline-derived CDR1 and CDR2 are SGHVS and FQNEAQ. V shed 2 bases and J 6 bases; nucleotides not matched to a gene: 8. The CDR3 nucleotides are TGTGCCAGCAGCTTATACGTCGGGAGGGGGAAGACCCAGTACTTC. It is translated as CASSLYVGRGKTQYF.